This TCR beta chain derives from a study of beta chain features in type 1 diabetes. The CDR3 covers 15 residues. General observations from the study: Researchers report that Type 1 diabetes patients had moderately but significantly shorter TCRB CDR3s across all four CD4+ subsets.

Expressed TCRB transcripts were sequenced because the entire RNA isolate underwent reverse transcription. Here immunoSEQ multiplex PCR was the method, and the copy in TCRdb shows in-frame clones only, minus some. Of some 660,000 clones listed, over 12% are singletons. Remarks on this clone: Its antigen is still unknown.

V gene TRBV12-2 combines with J gene TRBJ2-7; the table's D call, TRBD2, was not checked against the DNA. TRBV12-2 is an annotated pseudogene. Sequencing was performed on naive CD4+ T cells from blood. This clonotype was obtained from a man between 18 and 29 years old with type 1 diabetes. The CDR3 sequence: CASRLPLNPAGEQYF. The CDR3 DNA reads as TGTGCAAGTCGCTTACCTCTTAACCCCGCGGGTGAGCAGTACTTC.